Following are 8 T cell receptor beta chains from one sample sequenced in a study of a mutant IDH1 vaccine in newly diagnosed glioma. Produced via immunoSEQ multiplex PCR; TCRdb's table is partial and in-frame only. The sample yields about 38,000 clones, 80% to 95% seen once. The time point: baseline, week 1 (first vaccination visit). This sample's treatment: pre-vaccination baseline after standard-of-care therapy. The sample was PBMCs, taken from a glioma patient treated with radiotherapy, temozolomide or both. Receptors originate from a man between 18 and 29 years old with glioma.

The rearrangement links TRBV5-1 to TRBJ2-1; 12 bases are shared with TRBD2. The ends lost 0 bases at V and 7 bases at J; junction bases unmatched: 11. Germline CDR1 and CDR2: SGHRS and YFSETQ. This CDR3 spans 18 amino acids. CDR3 DNA: TGCGCCAGCAGCTTGGGCAGCCTAGCGGGAGGGCGTTTGAATGAGCAGTTCTTC. Translation gives CASSLGSLAGGRLNEQFF.

CDR3 sequence reads: CASSFGREQFF. The DNA for the CDR3 is TGTGCCAGCAGCTTTGGAAGGGAGCAGTTCTTC. This rearrangement joins TRBV5-4 to TRBJ2-1; D unresolved. V dropped 2 bases and J dropped 10 bases, with 7 bases sitting between them. From germline, CDR1 is SGHNT and CDR2 YYREEE (reference sequence). The CDR3 spans 11 residues.

This chain joins TRBV30 and TRBJ1-2; possible D gene TRBD1, 6 bases. With 3 bases removed from V and 0 bases from J, the gap between germline ends came to 11 bases. CDR1 is GTSNPN, CDR2 SVGIG, per germline (reference sequence). CDR3 size: 14 residues. CDR3 sequence (DNA): TGTGCCTGGAGAGGCCCAGGGGCTAACTATGGCTACACCTTC. It translates to CAWRGPGANYGYTF.

The chain recombines TRBV29-1 with TRBJ1-1; 9 positions match TRBD1. The CDR3 consists of 14 residues. V dropped 6 bases and J dropped 1; count of bases not matched to a gene: 6. Per the germline V gene, CDR1 is SQVTM and CDR2 is ANQGSEA. The CDR3 sequence: CSVATGGANTEAFF. The CDR3 DNA reads TGCAGCGTGGCCACAGGGGGCGCGAACACTGAAGCTTTCTTT.

The gene calls are TRBV28 and TRBJ1-2, with D perhaps TRBD1 (5 bases). CDR3 length: 12 amino acids. Trimming left V 7 bases short and J 4 bases short, with 10 bases between. Per the germline V gene, CDR1 is MDHEN and CDR2 is SYDVKM. CDR3 sequence reads: CASTNQGYGYTF. The CDR3 nucleotides are TGTGCCAGCACAAACCAGGGCTATGGCTACACCTTC.

The J gene is TRBJ1-1, the V gene TRBV5-1, with D maybe TRBD1 (6 bases). CDR3 length: 14 amino acids. Trimming took off 1 base at V and 1 base at J, with 8 bases between the two ends. From germline, CDR1 is SGHRS and CDR2 YFSETQ. This CDR3 reads CASSLSQGNTEAFF. The CDR3 bases are TGCGCCAGCAGCTTGTCACAGGGGAACACTGAAGCTTTCTTT.

The genes are TRBV15 and TRBJ2-1; perhaps TRBD1 as D (6 bases). Germline V gene lookup returns CDR1 LNHNV and CDR2 YYDKDF (reference sequence). V was shortened by 0 bases and J by 5 bases, with 14 bases between the two germline ends. The CDR3 has 16 amino acids. DNA of the CDR3: TGTGCCACCAGCAGAGAAGGGGGAATAACCCACAATGAGCAGTTCTTC. It specifies CATSREGGITHNEQFF. Full variable domain (missing parts from reference TRBV15 and TRBJ2-1): DAMVIQNPRYQVTQFGKPVTLSCSQTLNHNVMYWYQQKSSQAPKLLFHYYDKDFNNEADTPDNFQSRRPNTSFCFLDIRSPGLGDTAMYLCATSREGGITHNEQFFGPGTRLTVL.

The chain links TRBV4-2 to TRBJ2-2; D not certain. The CDR3 spans 13 residues. Germline V CDR1 and CDR2: LGHNA, YNFKEQ. Trimming cost V 1 base and J 6 bases, with 6 bases left between them. CDR3 in amino acids: CASSQVGAGELFF. CDR3 coding DNA: TGTGCCAGCAGCCAAGTTGGTGCCGGGGAGCTGTTTTTT.